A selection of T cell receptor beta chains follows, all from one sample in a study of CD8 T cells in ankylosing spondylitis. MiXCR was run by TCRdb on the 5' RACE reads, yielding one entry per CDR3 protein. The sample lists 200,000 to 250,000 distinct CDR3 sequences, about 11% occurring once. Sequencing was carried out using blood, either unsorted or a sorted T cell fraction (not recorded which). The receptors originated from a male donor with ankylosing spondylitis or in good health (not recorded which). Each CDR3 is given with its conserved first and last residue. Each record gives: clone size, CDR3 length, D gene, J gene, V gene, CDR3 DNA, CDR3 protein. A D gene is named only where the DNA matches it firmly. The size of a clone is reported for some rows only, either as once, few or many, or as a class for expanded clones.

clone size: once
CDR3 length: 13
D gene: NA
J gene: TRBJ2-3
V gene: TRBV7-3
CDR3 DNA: TGTGCCAGCAGCTTGGCGGTTGGAGATACGCAGTATTTT
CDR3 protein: CASSLAVGDTQYF

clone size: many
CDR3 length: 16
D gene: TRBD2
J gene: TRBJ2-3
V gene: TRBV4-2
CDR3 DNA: TGTGCCAGCAGCCTACTAGCGGGGGGCGGGGCAGATACGCAGTATTTT
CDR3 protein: CASSLLAGGGADTQYF

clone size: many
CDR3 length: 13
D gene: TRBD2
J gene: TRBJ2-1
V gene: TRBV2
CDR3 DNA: TGTGCCAGCAAGCAGTCCAGCGGGGGTGAGCAGTTCTTC
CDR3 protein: CASKQSSGGEQFF

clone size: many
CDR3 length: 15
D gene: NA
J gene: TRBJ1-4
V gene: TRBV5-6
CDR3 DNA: TGTGCCAGCAGCTTGGGTGTCTTGGCTAATGAAAAACTGTTTTTT
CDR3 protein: CASSLGVLANEKLFF

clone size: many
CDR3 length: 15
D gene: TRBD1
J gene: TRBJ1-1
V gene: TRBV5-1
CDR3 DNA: TGCGCCAGCAGCTTGGAAATAGACAGGGGCACTGAAGCTTTCTTT
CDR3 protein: CASSLEIDRGTEAFF

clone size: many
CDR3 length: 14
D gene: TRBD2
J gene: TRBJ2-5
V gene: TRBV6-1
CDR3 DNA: TGTGCCAGCAGTGTTAGTCCGGGACTAGCGGGCTTGGACTTC
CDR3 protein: CASSVSPGLAGLDF

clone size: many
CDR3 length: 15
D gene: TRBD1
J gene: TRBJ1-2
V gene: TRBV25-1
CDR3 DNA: TGTGCCAGCAGTGAATATCAGGGGGCGGGCTATGGCTACACCTTC
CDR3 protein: CASSEYQGAGYGYTF

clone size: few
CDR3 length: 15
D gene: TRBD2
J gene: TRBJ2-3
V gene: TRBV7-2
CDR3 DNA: TGTGCCAGCAGCTTGGGGGGGGAGAGCACAGATACGCAGTATTTT
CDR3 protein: CASSLGGESTDTQYF

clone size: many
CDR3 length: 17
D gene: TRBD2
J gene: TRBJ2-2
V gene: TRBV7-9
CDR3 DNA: TGTGCCAGCAGCTTAGCGGCTAGCGGGAAAAGCACCGGGGAGCTGTTTTTT
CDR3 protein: CASSLAASGKSTGELFF

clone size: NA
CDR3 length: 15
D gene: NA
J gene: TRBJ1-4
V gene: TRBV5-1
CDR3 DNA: TGCGCCAGCAGCTTCTGGGCAGGGGCCAATGAAAAACTGTTTTTT
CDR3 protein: CASSFWAGANEKLFF

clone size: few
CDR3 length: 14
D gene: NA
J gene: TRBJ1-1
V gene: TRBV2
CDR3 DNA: TGTGCCAGCAGTGAATCGGCAGTTTCAACTGAAGCTTTCTTT
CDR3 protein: CASSESAVSTEAFF

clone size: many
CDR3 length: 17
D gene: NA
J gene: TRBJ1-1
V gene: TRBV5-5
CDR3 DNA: TGTGCCAGCAGCTTGGTTGCTTGGGCAGGGGCAGCCGCTGAAGCTTTCTTT
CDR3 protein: CASSLVAWAGAAAEAFF

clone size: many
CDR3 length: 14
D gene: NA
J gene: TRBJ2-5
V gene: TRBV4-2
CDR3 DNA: TGTGCCAGCAGCCAAGGGGGGCCTGAAGAGACCCAGTACTTC
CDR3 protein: CASSQGGPEETQYF

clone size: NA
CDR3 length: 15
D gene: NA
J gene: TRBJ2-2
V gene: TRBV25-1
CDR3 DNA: TGTGCCAGCGGGCTTGGCACCCTAGGAACCGGGGAGCTGTTTTTT
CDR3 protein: CASGLGTLGTGELFF

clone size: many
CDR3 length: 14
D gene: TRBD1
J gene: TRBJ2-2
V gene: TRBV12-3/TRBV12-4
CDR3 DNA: TGTGCCAGCAGGGTACAGGGGAAGATCGGGGAGCTGTTTTTT
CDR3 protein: CASRVQGKIGELFF

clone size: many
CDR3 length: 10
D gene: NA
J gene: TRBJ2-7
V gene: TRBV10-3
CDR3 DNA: TGTGCCATCAGTGAATTAGAGCAGTACTTC
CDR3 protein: CAISELEQYF

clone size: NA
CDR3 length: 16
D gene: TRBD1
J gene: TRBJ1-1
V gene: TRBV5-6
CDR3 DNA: TGTGCCAGCAGCTTGGCCGGGACAGGGTGGAACACTGAAGCTTTCTTT
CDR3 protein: CASSLAGTGWNTEAFF

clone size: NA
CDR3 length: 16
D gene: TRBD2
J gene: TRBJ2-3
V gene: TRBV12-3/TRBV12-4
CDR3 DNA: TGTGCCAGCAGCCGCACTAGCGGGGGAAGCACAGATACGCAGTATTTT
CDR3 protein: CASSRTSGGSTDTQYF

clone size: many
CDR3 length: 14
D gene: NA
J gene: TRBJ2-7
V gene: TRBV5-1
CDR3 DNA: TGCGCCAGCAGCTTGATCCCGGACTCCTACGAGCAGTACTTC
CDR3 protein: CASSLIPDSYEQYF

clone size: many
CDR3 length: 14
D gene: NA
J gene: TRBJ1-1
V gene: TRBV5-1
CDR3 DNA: TGTGCCAGCAGCTTAGCAGGGATGAACACTGAAGCTTTCTTT
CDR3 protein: CASSLAGMNTEAFF

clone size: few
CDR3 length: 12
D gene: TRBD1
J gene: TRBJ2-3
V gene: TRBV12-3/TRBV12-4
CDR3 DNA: TGTGCCAGCAGTTTTGACAGGGGTTTAGGGTATTTT
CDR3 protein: CASSFDRGLGYF

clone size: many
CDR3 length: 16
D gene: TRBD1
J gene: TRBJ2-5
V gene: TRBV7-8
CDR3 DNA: TGTGCCAGCAGATCCTGGACAGGGGGGAACCAAGAGACCCAGTACTTC
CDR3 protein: CASRSWTGGNQETQYF

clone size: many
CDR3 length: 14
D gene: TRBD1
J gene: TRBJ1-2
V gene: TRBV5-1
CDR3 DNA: TGCGCCAGCAGCTTCGGACAGGGGCAGTATGGCTACACCTTC
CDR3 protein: CASSFGQGQYGYTF

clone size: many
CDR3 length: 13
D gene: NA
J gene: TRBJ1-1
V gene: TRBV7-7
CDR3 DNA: TGTGCTAGCAGCTTAAATGAGAACACTGAAGCTTTCTTT
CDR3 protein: CASSLNENTEAFF

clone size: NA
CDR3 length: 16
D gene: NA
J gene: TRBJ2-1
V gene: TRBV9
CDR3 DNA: TGTGCCAGCAGCGTAGTTAGCGGCACTATTCTAAATGAGCAGTTCTTC
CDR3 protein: CASSVVSGTILNEQFF

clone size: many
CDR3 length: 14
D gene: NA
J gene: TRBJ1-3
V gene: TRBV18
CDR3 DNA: TGTGCCAGCTCTAGACGGATCGGAGGGGACACCATATATTTT
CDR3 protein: CASSRRIGGDTIYF

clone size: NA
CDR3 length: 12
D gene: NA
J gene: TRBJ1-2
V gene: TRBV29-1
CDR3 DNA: TGCAGCGTCTCCAGGGATAACTATGGCTACACCTTC
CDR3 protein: CSVSRDNYGYTF

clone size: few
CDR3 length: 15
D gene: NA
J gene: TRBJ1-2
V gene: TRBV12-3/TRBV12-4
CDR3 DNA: TGTGCCAGCAGCTACCGCCGTTCACCAAACTATGGCTACACCTTC
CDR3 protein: CASSYRRSPNYGYTF

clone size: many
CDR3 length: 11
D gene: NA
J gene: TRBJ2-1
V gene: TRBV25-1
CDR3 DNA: TGTGCCAGCAGCGAGCGCAATGAGCAGTTCTTC
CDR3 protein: CASSERNEQFF

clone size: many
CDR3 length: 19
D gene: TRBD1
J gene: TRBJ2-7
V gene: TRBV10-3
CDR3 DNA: TGTGCCATCAGTGAGTCTGGACAGGAACGCTTACCGAGCTCCTACGAGCAGTACTTC
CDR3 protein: CAISESGQERLPSSYEQYF

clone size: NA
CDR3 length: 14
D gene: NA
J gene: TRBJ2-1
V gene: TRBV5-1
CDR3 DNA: TGCGCCAGCCGTCCCGGAGGGGGGGAGTCTGAGCAGTTCTTC
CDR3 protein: CASRPGGGESEQFF

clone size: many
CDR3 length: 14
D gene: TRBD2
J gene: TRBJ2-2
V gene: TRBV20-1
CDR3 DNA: TGCAGTGCTAGAGCTAGCGGGGGAGTCGGGGAGCTGTTTTTT
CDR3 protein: CSARASGGVGELFF

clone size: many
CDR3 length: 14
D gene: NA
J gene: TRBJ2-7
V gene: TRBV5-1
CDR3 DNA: TGCGCCAGCAAGGCCGGGGGTGATAACTACGAGCAGTACTTC
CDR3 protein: CASKAGGDNYEQYF

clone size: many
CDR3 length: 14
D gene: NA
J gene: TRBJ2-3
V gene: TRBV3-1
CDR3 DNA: TGTGCCAGCAGCCAAGGACAGGACGGAGATACGCAGTATTTT
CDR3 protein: CASSQGQDGDTQYF

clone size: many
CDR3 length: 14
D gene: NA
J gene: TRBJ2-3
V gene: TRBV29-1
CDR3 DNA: TGCAGCGTTGCAGGGACCCCCACCACAGATACGCAGTATTTT
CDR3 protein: CSVAGTPTTDTQYF

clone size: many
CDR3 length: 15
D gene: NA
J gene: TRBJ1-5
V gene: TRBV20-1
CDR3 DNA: TGCAGTGCTACGCCTCGGGGGGTTGGGAATCAGCCCCAGCATTTT
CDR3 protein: CSATPRGVGNQPQHF

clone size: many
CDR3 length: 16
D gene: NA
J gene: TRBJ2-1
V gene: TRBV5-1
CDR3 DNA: TGCGCCAGCAGCTCCCAAACTAGGGGGGCCTATGGTGAGCAGTTCTTC
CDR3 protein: CASSSQTRGAYGEQFF

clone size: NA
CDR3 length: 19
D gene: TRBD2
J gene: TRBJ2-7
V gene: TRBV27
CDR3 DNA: TGTGCCAGCAGTCCGATAGTGACTAGCGGGGGGGCCGTATCCTACGAGCAGTACTTC
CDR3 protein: CASSPIVTSGGAVSYEQYF

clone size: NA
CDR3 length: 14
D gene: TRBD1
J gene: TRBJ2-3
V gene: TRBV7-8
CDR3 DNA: TGTGCCAGTAAGTTCGGGACAGCGTCCGATACGCAGTATTTT
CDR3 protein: CASKFGTASDTQYF

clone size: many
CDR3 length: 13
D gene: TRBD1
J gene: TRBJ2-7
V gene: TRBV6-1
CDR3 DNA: TGTGCCAGCAGGGGACAGGCGGGGCGCGAGCAGTACTTC
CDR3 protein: CASRGQAGREQYF

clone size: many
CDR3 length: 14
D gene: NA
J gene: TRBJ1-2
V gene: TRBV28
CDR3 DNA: TGTGCCAGCATCGGGGACAAATATAACTATGGCTACACCTTC
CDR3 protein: CASIGDKYNYGYTF

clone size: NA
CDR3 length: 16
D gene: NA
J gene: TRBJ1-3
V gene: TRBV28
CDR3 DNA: TGTGCCAGCAGTTTATCACAGGTTAACTCTGGAAACACCATATATTTT
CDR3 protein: CASSLSQVNSGNTIYF

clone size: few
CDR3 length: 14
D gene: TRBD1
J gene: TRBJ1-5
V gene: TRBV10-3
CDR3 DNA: TGTGCCATCAAAGACAGGGGCGGCAATCAGCCCCAGCATTTT
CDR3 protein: CAIKDRGGNQPQHF

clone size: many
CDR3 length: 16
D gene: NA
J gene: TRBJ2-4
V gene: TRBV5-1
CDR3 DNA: TGCGCCAGCAGCTTGGCGGGGGCTCTAGCCAAAAACATTCAGTACTTC
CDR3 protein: CASSLAGALAKNIQYF

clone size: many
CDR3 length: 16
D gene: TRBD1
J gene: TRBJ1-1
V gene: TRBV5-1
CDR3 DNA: TGCGCCAGCAGCTTGGTGGCAGGGGGCGCGGTTACTGAAGCTTTCTTT
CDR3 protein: CASSLVAGGAVTEAFF

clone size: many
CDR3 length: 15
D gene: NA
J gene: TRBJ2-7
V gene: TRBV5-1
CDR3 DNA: TGCGCCAGCAGCTTGGATAGACCTGCCTCCTACGAGCAGTACTTC
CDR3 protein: CASSLDRPASYEQYF

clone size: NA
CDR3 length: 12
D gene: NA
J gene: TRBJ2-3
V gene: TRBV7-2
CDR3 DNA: TGTGCCAGCAGCTGGGGGACGGATTCGCAGTATTTT
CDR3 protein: CASSWGTDSQYF

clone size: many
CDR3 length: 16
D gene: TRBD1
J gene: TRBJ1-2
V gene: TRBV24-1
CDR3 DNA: TGTGCCACCAGTGACCCCTCCGGGACAGGGTACGATGGCTACACCTTC
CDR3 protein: CATSDPSGTGYDGYTF

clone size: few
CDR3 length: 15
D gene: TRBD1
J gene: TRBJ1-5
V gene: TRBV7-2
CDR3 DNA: TGTGCCAGCAGCTTAATTTGGACAGGTCAGCAGCCCCAGCATTTT
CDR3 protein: CASSLIWTGQQPQHF

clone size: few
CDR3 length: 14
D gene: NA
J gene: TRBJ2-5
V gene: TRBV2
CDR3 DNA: TGTGCCAGCAGTCCCAGGGTCGCGACAGAGACCCAGTACTTC
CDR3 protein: CASSPRVATETQYF

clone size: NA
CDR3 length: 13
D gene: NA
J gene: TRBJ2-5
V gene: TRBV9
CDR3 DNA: TGTGCCAGCAGCGTAGGGAAGGGAGAGACCCAGTACTTC
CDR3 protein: CASSVGKGETQYF

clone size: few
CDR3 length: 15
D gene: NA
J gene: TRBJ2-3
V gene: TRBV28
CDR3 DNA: TGTGCCAGCAGTTTCCTGGGGGGTCTCACAGATACGCAGTATTTT
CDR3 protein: CASSFLGGLTDTQYF

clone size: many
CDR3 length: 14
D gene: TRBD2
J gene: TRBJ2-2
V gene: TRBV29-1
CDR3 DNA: TGCAGCGTCTCCTCGGGGGGAAACACCGGGGAGCTGTTTTTT
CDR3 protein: CSVSSGGNTGELFF

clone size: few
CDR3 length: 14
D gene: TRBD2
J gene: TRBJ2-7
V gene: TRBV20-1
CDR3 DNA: TGCAGTACTGAGGGAGCGGGGACCTCCTACGAGCAGTACTTC
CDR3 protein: CSTEGAGTSYEQYF

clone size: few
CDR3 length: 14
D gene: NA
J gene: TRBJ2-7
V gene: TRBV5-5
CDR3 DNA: TGTGCCAGCAGCTTGGATCAGGCAGCCTACGAGCAGTACTTC
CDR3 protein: CASSLDQAAYEQYF